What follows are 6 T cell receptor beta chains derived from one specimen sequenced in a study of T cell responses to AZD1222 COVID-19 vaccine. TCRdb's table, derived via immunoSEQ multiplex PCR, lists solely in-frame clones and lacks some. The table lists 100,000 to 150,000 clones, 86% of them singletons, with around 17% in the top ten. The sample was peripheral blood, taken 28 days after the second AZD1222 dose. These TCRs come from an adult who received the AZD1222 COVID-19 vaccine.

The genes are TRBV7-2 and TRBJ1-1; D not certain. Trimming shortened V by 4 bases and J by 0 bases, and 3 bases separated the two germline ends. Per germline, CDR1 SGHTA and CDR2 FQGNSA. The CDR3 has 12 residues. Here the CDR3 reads CASSWMNTEAFF. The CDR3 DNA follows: TGTGCCAGCAGCTGGATGAACACTGAAGCTTTCTTT. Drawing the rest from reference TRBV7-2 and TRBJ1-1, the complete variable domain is GAGVSQSPSNKVTEKGKDVELRCDPISGHTALYWYRQSLGQGLEFLIYFQGNSAPDKSGLPSDRFSAERTGGSVSTLTIQRTQQEDSAVYLCASSWMNTEAFFGQGTRLTVV.

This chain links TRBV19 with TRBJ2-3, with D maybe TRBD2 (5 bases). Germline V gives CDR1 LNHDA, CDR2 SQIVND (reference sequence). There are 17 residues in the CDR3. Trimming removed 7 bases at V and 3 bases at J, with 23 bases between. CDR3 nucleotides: TGTGCCAGTACCGAACGCCCCGTAGCGTGGGAGACAGATACGCAGTATTTT. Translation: CASTERPVAWETDTQYF.

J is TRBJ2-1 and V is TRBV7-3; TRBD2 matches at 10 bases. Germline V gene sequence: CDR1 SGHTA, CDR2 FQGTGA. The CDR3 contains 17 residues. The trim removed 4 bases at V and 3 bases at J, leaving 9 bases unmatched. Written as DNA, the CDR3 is TGTGCCAGCAGCTACGGCGGGCTAGCGGGGGACTACAATGAGCAGTTCTTC. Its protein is CASSYGGLAGDYNEQFF.

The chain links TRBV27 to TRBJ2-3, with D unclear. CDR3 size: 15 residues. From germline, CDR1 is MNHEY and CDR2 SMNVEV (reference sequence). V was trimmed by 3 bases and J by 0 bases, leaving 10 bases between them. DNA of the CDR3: TGTGCCAGCAGTTTTTCGCGGATTAGCACAGATACGCAGTATTTT. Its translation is CASSFSRISTDTQYF.

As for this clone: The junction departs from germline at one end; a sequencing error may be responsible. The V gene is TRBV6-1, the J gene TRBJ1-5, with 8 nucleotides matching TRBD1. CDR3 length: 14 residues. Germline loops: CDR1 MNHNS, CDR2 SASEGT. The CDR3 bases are TGTGCCAGCAGGGAAGGGACAGGAGGGCAGCCCCAGCATTTT. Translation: CASREGTGGQPQHF.

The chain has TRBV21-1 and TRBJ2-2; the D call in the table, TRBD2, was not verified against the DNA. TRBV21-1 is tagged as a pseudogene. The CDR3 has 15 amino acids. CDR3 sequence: CASRLAGGSTGELFF. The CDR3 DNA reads TGTGCCAGCCGGTTAGCGGGAGGTAGCACCGGGGAGCTGTTTTTT.